The 30 T cell receptor beta chains below all came from one sample that was sequenced in a study of T cell repertoires in cytomegalovirus infection. TCRdb processed the reads anew with MiXCR; each CDR3 protein has one entry. The data show 300,000 to 400,000 distinct CDR3 sequences, more than 8% seen once. Sequencing was done on a sample of PBMCs. These receptor sequences come from a human donor in good health (CMV status not recorded). Some clones in this sample may be carry-over from other donors' samples.

This sequence joins TRBV11-2 and TRBJ1-6, with D possibly matching TRBD1 (6 bases). The CDR3 totals 14 residues. V was trimmed by 6 bases and J by 7 bases, leaving 13 bases between them. CDR1 is SGHAT and CDR2 is FQNNGV in the germline V gene. The CDR3 reads CASRYPGDNSPLHF. The CDR3 DNA follows: TGTGCCAGCAGGTATCCAGGGGACAATTCACCCCTCCACTTT.

In this sample, this clonotype turned up many times. V and J are TRBV7-3 and TRBJ2-1, with 8 bases aligning to TRBD1. Germline trimming cut 4 bases from V and 6 bases from J; bases unmatched to any gene: 2. Germline loops: CDR1 SGHTA, CDR2 FQGTGA. The CDR3 is 13 residues long. CDR3 residues: CASSYGTGNEQFF. CDR3 sequence (DNA): TGTGCCAGCAGCTACGGGACAGGCAATGAGCAGTTCTTC. Supplemented by reference TRBV7-3 and TRBJ2-1, the full variable domain reads GAGVSQTPSNKVTEKGKYVELRCDPISGHTALYWYRQSLGQGPEFLIYFQGTGAADDSGLPNDRFFAVRPEGSVSTLKIQRTERGDSAVYLCASSYGTGNEQFFGPGTRLTVL.

The V gene is TRBV6-2 or TRBV6-3, the J gene TRBJ2-2; TRBD1 aligns across 7 bases. With 6 bases clipped from V and 0 bases from J, the junction kept 4 bases outside the gene matches. CDR3 length: 15 amino acids. Germline V gene sequence: CDR1 MNHEY, CDR2 SVGEGT. The CDR3 here is CASRRTGTNTGELFF. Written as DNA, the CDR3 is TGTGCCAGCAGGCGGACAGGAACGAACACCGGGGAGCTGTTTTTT.

The sample holds many counts of this clonotype. This sequence joins TRBV7-3 and TRBJ2-3; TRBD2 is a possible D gene (5 bases). V was pared by 4 bases and J by 4 bases, with 18 bases between. CDR1 SGHTA and CDR2 FQGTGA come from the germline V gene. CDR3 length: 16 amino acids. The CDR3 DNA is TGTGCCAGCAGCTCCGGGATAGCCAGGAGCCCAGATACGCAGTATTTT. Translating gives CASSSGIARSPDTQYF.

The J gene is TRBJ2-5, the V gene TRBV28, with D tentatively TRBD1 or TRBD2 (5 bases each). V was trimmed by 5 bases and J by 4 bases, leaving 23 bases between them. CDR3 length equals 17 residues. The germline gives CDR1 MDHEN, CDR2 SYDVKM. The CDR3 here is CASSLNRPTGAGETQYF. The CDR3 nucleotides are TGTGCCAGCAGTCTCAATCGGCCTACCGGGGCTGGAGAGACCCAGTACTTC.

This clonotype has at least ten counts. V is TRBV7-2 and J is TRBJ2-2; D gene ambiguous. The CDR3 length is 16 residues. Germline V gene sequence: CDR1 SGHTA, CDR2 FQGNSA. V shed 1 base and J shed 3 bases, with 12 bases lying between them. CDR3 nucleotide sequence: TGTGCCAGCAGCTTAGTCCCAGAACCTTACACCGGGGAGCTGTTTTTT. Its translation: CASSLVPEPYTGELFF.

The rearrangement links TRBV14 to TRBJ2-5; tentatively, D is TRBD1 (6 bases). This CDR3 comprises 15 residues. The germline CDR1 and CDR2 sequences are SGHDN and FVKESK. With 0 bases removed from V and 6 bases from J, the gap between germline ends came to 14 bases. The CDR3 reads CASSQEGNRVQTQYF. As DNA, the CDR3 is TGTGCCAGCAGCCAAGAGGGGAACAGGGTTCAGACCCAGTACTTC.

This clonotype has a count of ten or more. The chain uses TRBV7-2 and TRBJ2-7; D call uncertain. The CDR3 has 14 residues. Trimming shortened V by 5 bases and J by 4 bases, and 15 bases separated the two germline ends. Germline lookup yields CDR1 SGHTA and CDR2 FQGNSA. In nucleotides, the CDR3 is TGTGCCAGCAGCCCATCACCTCCCAATTACGAGCAGTACTTC. Translating it yields CASSPSPPNYEQYF.

The chain joins TRBV20-1 to TRBJ2-7; possibly TRBD1 for D (6 bases). There are 15 residues in the CDR3. Germline V gene data show CDR1 as DFQATT and CDR2 as SNEGSKA (reference sequence). Deletions cut 0 bases from V and 0 bases from J, with 12 bases between. Here the CDR3 reads CSARDPGTSSYEQYF. CDR3 coding DNA: TGCAGTGCTAGAGATCCCGGGACAAGCTCCTACGAGCAGTACTTC.

This clonotype turned up a few times. The chain couples TRBV18 to TRBJ1-4; D perhaps matches TRBD1 (6 bases). There are 15 residues in the CDR3. Trimming pared 5 bases from V and 5 bases from J, leaving 15 bases between. From germline, CDR1 is KGHSH and CDR2 LQKENI. The CDR3 DNA sequence: TGTGCCAGCTCAACTAGGACAGCCCAAAATGAAAAACTGTTTTTT. As protein: CASSTRTAQNEKLFF. The full variable domain, its missing parts supplied by reference TRBV18 and TRBJ1-4, is NAGVMQNPRHLVRRRGQEARLRCSPMKGHSHVYWYRQLPEEGLKFMVYLQKENIIDESGMPKERFSAEFPKEGPSILRIQQVVRGDSAAYFCASSTRTAQNEKLFFGSGTQLSVL.

CDR3 protein: CASRDSSHNTGELFF. The DNA of the CDR3 is TGTGCCAGCAGGGACTCTAGCCATAACACCGGGGAGCTGTTTTTT. The chain uses TRBV12-3 or TRBV12-4 and TRBJ2-2, with a tentative D call TRBD2 (5 bases). The CDR3 length is 15 residues. The V end was cut by 6 bases, the J end by 2 bases, with 13 bases between.

The chain joins TRBV12-3 or TRBV12-4 to TRBJ2-2; maybe TRBD1 (5 bases). The CDR3 has 13 amino acids. V lost 5 bases and J lost 5, with 9 bases in between. CDR3: CASSPGSTGELFF. CDR3 nucleotide sequence: TGTGCCAGCAGTCCAGGGTCTACCGGGGAGCTGTTTTTT.

This chain links TRBV24-1 with TRBJ2-1; D unclear. The CDR3 length is 13 residues. Trimming took off 6 bases at V and 1 base at J, with 6 bases between the two ends. Germline CDR1 and CDR2: KGHDR and SFDVKD. In nucleotides, the CDR3 is TGTGCCACCAGTACAGATTCCTACAATGAGCAGTTCTTC. It encodes CATSTDSYNEQFF.

This clonotype was observed at least ten times. The chain couples TRBV7-2 to TRBJ2-1, with D possibly being TRBD2 (6 bases). Per germline, CDR1 SGHTA and CDR2 FQGNSA. This CDR3 has 16 amino acids. V lost 4 bases and J lost 4, with 17 bases in between. CDR3 loop: CASSSSDRERYNEQFF. DNA for the CDR3: TGTGCCAGCAGCTCGTCAGACCGGGAGCGGTACAATGAGCAGTTCTTC.

Ten or more counts support this clonotype. The CDR3 region is CASSPSRGPLFGYTF. As DNA, the CDR3 is TGTGCCAGCAGCCCTTCTAGGGGGCCACTATTTGGCTACACCTTC. The chain uses TRBV7-2 and TRBJ1-2; 7 nucleotides match TRBD1. The CDR3 is 15 residues long. Germline trimming cut 5 bases from V and 7 bases from J; bases unmatched to any gene: 13. Germline values: CDR1 SGHTA, CDR2 FQGNSA.

The sample holds many counts of this clonotype. The chain combines TRBV6-5 with TRBJ2-3; no clear D. The germline CDR1 and CDR2 sequences are MNHEY and SVGAGI. The CDR3 is 13 residues long. V was cut by 0 bases and J by 1 base, with 2 bases left in between. In DNA, the CDR3 is TGTGCCAGCAGTTACTCTGGCACAGATACGCAGTATTTT. It yields the protein CASSYSGTDTQYF.

The chain has TRBV7-2 and TRBJ1-4; D remains unclear. Germline CDR1 reads SGHTA; CDR2 reads FQGNSA. The V and J ends lost 4 bases and 7 bases respectively, with 16 bases between them. This CDR3 has 15 amino acids. The chain's CDR3 is CASSSNKATSEKLFF. In nucleotides, the CDR3 is TGTGCCAGCAGCTCGAATAAGGCCACGAGTGAAAAACTGTTTTTT.

As regards this clonotype: This may come from a read error, since a much larger clone is one base off. V and J are TRBV7-9 and TRBJ1-2, with unresolved D. The germline V gene has CDR1 SEHNR and CDR2 FQNEAQ (reference sequence). The CDR3 runs to 16 residues. Trimming cost V 5 bases and J 3 bases, with 19 bases left between them. CDR3 in amino acids: CASSGETWVGDYGYTF. Written as DNA, the CDR3 is TGTGCCAGCAGCGGCGAGACATGGGTAGGAGACTATGGCTACACCTTC.

This clonotype has at least ten counts. This chain uses TRBV27 with TRBJ2-7; D perhaps matches TRBD1 (6 bases). The CDR3 has 12 amino acids. The V end was cut by 5 bases, the J end by 5 bases, with 10 bases between. Germline V gene sequence: CDR1 MNHEY, CDR2 SMNVEV (reference sequence). CDR3 amino acids: CASSLNRDEQYF. The CDR3, as DNA: TGTGCCAGCAGTCTAAACAGGGACGAGCAGTACTTC.

This clonotype was counted at least ten times. This rearrangement joins TRBV7-3 to TRBJ2-1; D perhaps matches TRBD2 (6 bases). CDR1 and CDR2 from the germline V gene are SGHTA and FQGTGA. V lost 3 bases and J 1 base, leaving 13 bases between the germline ends. The CDR3 has 16 residues. CDR3 nucleotide sequence: TGTGCCAGCAGCTTGGGGCTAGGGAGGTCCTACAATGAGCAGTTCTTC. Translation gives CASSLGLGRSYNEQFF.

This clonotype was seen repeatedly, ten times or more. This rearrangement joins TRBV6-2 or TRBV6-3 to TRBJ2-1; 11 bases match TRBD2. Per the germline V gene, CDR1 is MNHEY and CDR2 is SVGEGT. Unmatched junction bases numbered 15, after V lost 2 bases and J lost 9 bases. This CDR3 region has 18 residues. DNA for the CDR3: TGTGCCAGCAGTTACACCCCCCTAGCGGGAGGTTATTTCGGTGAGCAGTTCTTC. It specifies CASSYTPLAGGYFGEQFF.

This clonotype was seen many times. The chain joins TRBV2 to TRBJ2-5, with D tentatively TRBD2 (6 bases). There are 17 residues in the CDR3. V lost 0 bases, J lost 3 bases, and 17 bases lay in between. The germline V gene has CDR1 SNHLY and CDR2 FYNNEI. The CDR3 sequence: CASSEALAGQIKETQYF. The CDR3 region has the DNA TGTGCCAGCAGTGAAGCGCTTGCGGGGCAGATTAAAGAGACCCAGTACTTC.

This clonotype turned up a few times. The chain links TRBV20-1 to TRBJ1-2; D is possibly TRBD1 (6 bases). Germline CDR1 is DFQATT and CDR2 is SNEGSKA (reference sequence). This CDR3 spans 14 amino acids. The germline V and J ends were trimmed by 6 bases and 3 bases, with 17 bases remaining between them. The CDR3 region has the DNA TGCAGTGCGGATAGGGGGGCGAGTGACTATGGCTACACCTTC. Amino acids: CSADRGASDYGYTF.

This clonotype turned up a few times. The rearrangement links TRBV5-1 to TRBJ2-2, with 7 bases identical to TRBD1. The CDR3 spans 13 residues. Germline CDR1 SGHRS, CDR2 YFSETQ. The V and J ends lost 10 bases and 6 bases, in that order; junction bases with no gene match: 9. In DNA form, the CDR3 reads TGCGCCGGCCGACAGGGAGAGGCCGGGGAGCTGTTTTTT. Translation gives CAGRQGEAGELFF.

The chain joins TRBV12-3 or TRBV12-4 to TRBJ1-5; D ambiguous. The CDR3 extends over 14 amino acids. V lost 1 base and J 5 bases, leaving 9 bases between the germline ends. The CDR3 coding sequence is TGTGCCAGCAGTTTAGGGGCAGCTTATCAGCCCCAGCATTTT. Its protein product is CASSLGAAYQPQHF.

This clonotype was counted only a few times. The chain recombines TRBV7-9 with TRBJ1-1; D remains unclear. This CDR3 comprises 15 residues. The V gene lost 2 bases and the J gene lost 0 bases, with 10 bases spanning the gap. Germline V lookup: CDR1 SEHNR, CDR2 FQNEAQ (reference sequence). This chain's CDR3 is CASSLYLAMNTEAFF. In nucleotides, the CDR3 is TGTGCCAGCAGCTTATATCTAGCCATGAACACTGAAGCTTTCTTT.

In its sample, this clonotype was seen many times. The rearrangement joins TRBV7-2 to TRBJ2-3; either TRBD1 or TRBD2 may supply D (5 bases each). Trimming stripped 7 bases from V and 6 bases from J, with 11 bases between. The CDR3 is 12 residues long. Germline assignment: CDR1 SGHTA and CDR2 FQGNSA. DNA of the CDR3: TGTGCCAGCAAGTTCGGGGCGGATACGCAGTATTTT. It translates to CASKFGADTQYF.

This sequence joins TRBV12-3 or TRBV12-4 and TRBJ2-1; 7 bases align to TRBD1. V shed 5 bases and J 0 bases; nucleotides not matched to a gene: 19. The CDR3 extends over 20 amino acids. CDR3 residues: CASSRRRQGLIEISYNEQFF. The DNA of the CDR3 is TGTGCCAGCAGTCGACGAAGACAGGGCCTTATAGAGATCTCCTACAATGAGCAGTTCTTC.

This clonotype was seen many times. The V gene is TRBV12-3 or TRBV12-4, the J gene TRBJ2-1, with a possible D match to TRBD2 (6 bases). This CDR3 is built from 16 residues. V was clipped by 7 bases and J by 5 bases, with 21 bases between them. The DNA for the CDR3 is TGTGCCAGCACCACAAAGTCACTAGCCCCTAACAATGAGCAGTTCTTC. Translation gives CASTTKSLAPNNEQFF.

This clonotype was detected a few times. The V gene is TRBV12-3 or TRBV12-4, the J gene TRBJ1-1; D ambiguous. The V end lost 1 base, the J end lost 8 bases, and 8 bases lay between the germline ends. This CDR3 comprises 12 residues. The CDR3 reads CASSLGGIEAFF. As DNA, the CDR3 is TGTGCCAGCAGTTTAGGGGGAATAGAAGCTTTCTTT.